The 2 T cell receptor beta chains given below trace back to one sample, sequenced in a study of blood T cell repertoires in COVID-19. Clones were read by immunoSEQ multiplex PCR, and TCRdb kept only the in-frame ones, dropping some. The repertoire holds about 280,000 clones, with 85% as singletons. Sequencing was performed on PBMCs or T cells enriched from blood (not recorded which). All receptors derive from a woman between 45 and 60 years old who had recovered from COVID-19.

The chain recombines TRBV4-1 with TRBJ2-7; D is possibly TRBD2 (6 bases). Deletions cut 0 bases from V and 2 bases from J, with 11 bases between. The germline V gene encodes CDR1 MGHRA and CDR2 YSYEKL. The CDR3 loop spans 15 amino acids. The CDR3 protein is CASSQDQGGPYEQYF. The CDR3 DNA is TGCGCCAGCAGCCAAGATCAAGGAGGGCCCTACGAGCAGTACTTC.

This chain links TRBV10-3 with TRBJ1-1, with D hard to call. The CDR3 totals 16 residues. Germline V gene lookup returns CDR1 ENHRY and CDR2 SYGVKD. Trimming removed 3 bases from V and 0 bases from J, with 14 bases in between. The CDR3 protein is CAISEVAFGMNTEAFF. CDR3 DNA sequence: TGTGCCATCAGTGAAGTAGCGTTCGGTATGAACACTGAAGCTTTCTTT.